The clone carrying this TCR beta chain was detected only once. Its antigen is unknown. Treatment denoted: roughly 18 received Ad26.COV2.S at low or high dose, single or two shots; 5 received placebo; per-sample allocation not given. All samples were drawn on day 63, counting from the first vaccine or placebo injection. The sample came from a Boston adult aged 18-55 years. These data originate in a study of Ad26.COV2.S vaccination and SARS-CoV-2 variants. Assay used: immunoSEQ multiplex PCR; TCRdb lists only in-frame clones, some missing. This table has 350,000 to 450,000 clones, roughly four fifths appearing once. Unmatched junction bases numbered 23, after V lost 6 bases and J lost 6 bases. The CDR3 contains 19 residues. Germline CDR1 and CDR2: SGHTA and FQGNSA. Study observations and caveats: Post-vaccination breadth of spike-specific CD8+ and CD4+ T cell responses was reportedly substantial.

The TCR was taken from a person aged 18-65 years who received the Ad26.COV2.S COVID-19 vaccine or a placebo. Sequencing was performed on peripheral blood, taken in a trial of Ad26.COV2.S vaccine versus placebo. This chain joins TRBV7-2 and TRBJ2-3, with TRBD2 matching 8 bases. This chain's CDR3 is CASSFPLRGAKLGADTQYF. CDR3 coding DNA: TGTGCCAGCAGTTTTCCGTTGCGGGGGGCGAAGTTAGGCGCCGATACGCAGTATTTT.